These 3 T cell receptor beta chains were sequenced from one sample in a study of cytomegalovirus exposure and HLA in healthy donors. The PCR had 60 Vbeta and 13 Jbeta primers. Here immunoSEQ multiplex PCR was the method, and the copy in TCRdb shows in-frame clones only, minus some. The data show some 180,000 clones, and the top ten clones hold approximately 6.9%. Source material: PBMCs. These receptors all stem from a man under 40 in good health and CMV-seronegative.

The CDR3 sequence is CASSIYREGNTIYF. CDR3 coding DNA: TGTGCCAGTAGTATCTACAGGGAAGGAAACACCATATATTTT. The chain has TRBV19 and TRBJ1-3; D is perhaps TRBD1 (6 bases). CDR3 size: 14 residues. V was pared by 3 bases and J by 4 bases, with 10 bases between. Germline V gene sequence: CDR1 LNHDA, CDR2 SQIVND (reference sequence).

This CDR3 is CASSLNPGTGTNEKLFF. CDR3 nucleotides: TGTGCCAGCAGCTTAAATCCGGGGACAGGGACTAATGAAAAACTGTTTTTT. The chain employs TRBV7-6 and TRBJ1-4; 9 nucleotides match TRBD1. Unmatched junction bases numbered 6, after V lost 2 bases and J lost 2 bases. There are 17 residues in the CDR3. Looked up from germline, CDR1 is SGHVS and CDR2 is FNYEAQ. Full variable domain (rest looked up from reference TRBV7-6 and TRBJ1-4): GAGVSQSPRYKVTKRGQDVALRCDPISGHVSLYWYRQALGQGPEFLTYFNYEAQQDKSGLPNDRFSAERPEGSISTLTIQRTEQRDSAMYRCASSLNPGTGTNEKLFFGSGTQLSVL.

This CDR3 reads CAVASGTGSSGYTF. The CDR3, as DNA: TGTGCCGTCGCGTCCGGGACAGGGTCCAGTGGCTACACCTTC. The J gene is TRBJ1-2, the V gene TRBV2; TRBD1 agrees at 9 bases. The germline gives CDR1 SNHLY, CDR2 FYNNEI. With 11 bases clipped from V and 7 bases from J, the junction kept 14 bases outside the gene matches. This CDR3 has 14 residues. Filled out from reference TRBV2 and TRBJ1-2, the complete variable domain reads EPEVTQTPSHQVTQMGQEVILRCVPISNHLYFYWYRQILGQKVEFLVSFYNNEISEKSEIFDDQFSVERPDGSNFTLKIRSTKLEDSAMYFCAVASGTGSSGYTFGSGTRLTVV.